Listed here are 17 T cell receptor beta chains from one sample, sequenced in a study of CD8+ T cells in alopecia areata. cDNA prepared by RNA extraction and subsequent reverse transcription served as the template for sequencing. Clones were sequenced by immunoSEQ multiplex PCR, and TCRdb holds only the in-frame ones, with some missing. This table holds fewer than 10,000 clones, 50% to 80% found once. Specimens obtained from alopecia areata patients comprised lesional scalp punch biopsies and peripheral blood. The sequencing input was skin. These receptor sequences come from a human donor with alopecia areata.

This sequence joins TRBV4-3 and TRBJ2-5, with 12 bases that match TRBD2. Looked up from germline, CDR1 is LGHNA and CDR2 is YSLEER. With V trimmed by 0 bases and J by 4 bases, 12 bases remained unmatched. The CDR3 spans 19 residues. CDR3 sequence reads: CASSQDYITSGGRGETQYF. CDR3 DNA: TGCGCCAGCAGCCAAGACTACATAACTAGCGGGGGGCGAGGAGAGACCCAGTACTTC.

V is TRBV6-1 and J is TRBJ1-5, with a possible D match to TRBD1 (5 bases). V lost 8 bases and J lost 5, with 13 bases in between. The CDR3 spans 13 residues. CDR1 and CDR2 from the germline V gene are MNHNS and SASEGT. The CDR3: CASLLGADQPQHF. The CDR3 bases are TGTGCCAGCCTTTTAGGGGCAGATCAGCCCCAGCATTTT.

This chain uses TRBV7-9 with TRBJ2-7, with 9 bases matching TRBD1. This CDR3 spans 14 amino acids. CDR1 is SEHNR and CDR2 is FQNEAQ in the germline V gene (reference sequence). J gave up 2 bases and V 5 bases, and 4 bases lay outside the gene matches. CDR3 loop: CASSPGTGPYEQYF. The CDR3 coding sequence is TGTGCCAGCAGCCCCGGGACAGGGCCCTACGAGCAGTACTTC.

The rearrangement links TRBV27 to TRBJ2-3, with 7 nucleotides matching TRBD2. J lost 0 bases, V lost 5 bases, and 11 bases had no gene match. The CDR3 runs to 17 residues. Germline V gene lookup returns CDR1 MNHEY and CDR2 SMNVEV (reference sequence). CDR3 DNA sequence: TGTGCCAGCAGTCCCGTTTGGGGGGGTAGGAGCACAGATACGCAGTATTTT. Encoded protein: CASSPVWGGRSTDTQYF.

Concerning this clone itself: The junction does not match germline at one end; this may be a read error. This chain joins TRBV7-7 and TRBJ2-3, with D possibly TRBD2 on 6 matching bases. The CDR3 covers 14 residues. Per the germline V gene, CDR1 is SSHAT and CDR2 is FNYEAQ (reference sequence). CDR3 nucleotides: TGTGCTAGCAGCCTGTTTAGCGGAGCAGATACGCAGTATTTT. Translating it yields CASSLFSGADTQYF.

The chain uses TRBV5-1 and TRBJ2-1; 15 nucleotides agree with TRBD2. This CDR3 is 18 amino acids long. V trimming: 0 bases; J trimming: 7 bases; junction bases outside the gene matches: 8. Germline-derived CDR1 and CDR2 are SGHRS and YFSETQ. The CDR3 reads CASSLARGLAGGTNEQFF. The CDR3 DNA sequence: TGCGCCAGCAGCTTGGCCCGGGGACTAGCGGGAGGTACTAATGAGCAGTTCTTC. Drawing the rest from reference TRBV5-1 and TRBJ2-1, the complete variable domain is KAGVTQTPRYLIKTRGQQVTLSCSPISGHRSVSWYQQTPGQGLQFLFEYFSETQRNKGNFPGRFSGRQFSNSRSEMNVSTLELGDSALYLCASSLARGLAGGTNEQFFGPGTRLTVL.

This chain joins TRBV11-1 and TRBJ2-7; 7 positions match TRBD2. Germline CDR1 reads SGHAT; CDR2 reads FQDESV (reference sequence). The CDR3 has 14 amino acids. The trim removed 8 bases at V and 3 bases at J, leaving 10 bases unmatched. CDR3 region: CASHGAGTNYEQYF. The CDR3 coding sequence is TGTGCCAGCCACGGGGCCGGGACTAACTACGAGCAGTACTTC.

There are a few counts of this clone. The V and J genes are TRBV4-1 and TRBJ1-1, with unresolved D. V lost 6 bases and J 5 bases, leaving 10 bases between the germline ends. The CDR3 extends over 12 amino acids. CDR1 MGHRA and CDR2 YSYEKL come from the germline V gene. The CDR3 bases are TGCGCCAGCAGTGGGCACTCAACTGAAGCTTTCTTT. It encodes CASSGHSTEAFF.

This sequence joins TRBV27 and TRBJ2-6; D unclear. The CDR3 extends over 19 amino acids. The ends were cut back, 0 bases at V and 0 bases at J, with 15 bases in the middle. CDR1 is MNHEY and CDR2 is SMNVEV in the germline V gene (reference sequence). CDR3 sequence (DNA): TGTGCCAGCAGTTTATCTGGGTCCCTACTCAGCTCTGGGGCCAACGTCCTGACTTTC. This sequence encodes CASSLSGSLLSSGANVLTF.

The chain employs TRBV19 and TRBJ2-1, with 13 bases that match TRBD2. The CDR3 has 15 residues. Trimming cost V 4 bases and J 7 bases; bases outside gene matches: 4. Per the germline V gene, CDR1 is LNHDA and CDR2 is SQIVND (reference sequence). The CDR3 protein is CASSKGLAGINEQFF. The DNA of the CDR3 is TGTGCCAGTAGTAAGGGACTAGCGGGAATAAATGAGCAGTTCTTC.

The chain joins TRBV6-4 to TRBJ2-7; 15 nucleotides align to TRBD2. In germline, CDR1 is MRHNA, CDR2 SNTAGT. The CDR3 sequence is 19 residues long. Trimming cost V 9 bases and J 0 bases; bases outside gene matches: 15. CDR3 residues: CARPGKGLAGGQRSYEQYF. The CDR3 DNA sequence: TGTGCCAGGCCTGGGAAGGGACTAGCGGGGGGACAGCGCTCCTACGAGCAGTACTTC.

The chain recombines TRBV23-1 with TRBJ1-5; the D gene is possibly TRBD1 (6 bases). Being an ORF, TRBV23-1 has a function that is uncertain. The CDR3 loop spans 21 amino acids. Trimming removed 0 bases from V and 0 bases from J, with 24 bases in between. DNA for the CDR3: TGCGCCAGCAGTCAATCGATCCCACGTTCGGTGGGGGACAATAGCAATCAGCCCCAGCATTTT. Its translation is CASSQSIPRSVGDNSNQPQHF.

This clone was found once. The chain is built from TRBV7-2 and TRBJ2-3, with TRBD2 matching 7 bases. There are 14 residues in the CDR3. Trimming at V came to 5 bases and at J to 6 bases, leaving 8 bases not matched to a gene. The germline CDR1 and CDR2 sequences are SGHTA and FQGNSA. CDR3 DNA: TGTGCCAGCAGCCTAAGGGCGGGGGTCGATACGCAGTATTTT. Amino acid sequence: CASSLRAGVDTQYF.

The chain joins TRBV5-6 to TRBJ2-1; D not resolved. CDR1 SGHDT and CDR2 YYEEEE come from the germline V gene. V lost 0 bases to trimming and J lost 7 bases, with 5 bases between them. CDR3 length: 12 amino acids. The CDR3 region has the DNA TGTGCCAGCAGCTTGGTACAAAATGAGCAGTTCTTC. Its protein product is CASSLVQNEQFF.

The sample holds one count of this clone. The gene calls are TRBV18 and TRBJ2-3, with TRBD1 as a possible D gene (6 bases). Trimming stripped 3 bases from V and 2 bases from J, with 18 bases between. The CDR3 is made up of 17 amino acids. Germline assignment: CDR1 KGHSH and CDR2 LQKENI. CDR3 DNA sequence: TGTGCCAGCTCACCGAGGTGGGACACGGCGATCACAGATACGCAGTATTTT. This translates into CASSPRWDTAITDTQYF.

This clone was seen only once. The J gene is TRBJ2-3, the V gene TRBV21-1. TRBV21-1 represents a pseudogene. The CDR3 runs to 14 residues. The DNA of the CDR3 is TGTGCCAGCAGCAAAGGAGGGGGCACAGATACGCAGTATTTT. Encoded protein: CASSKGGGTDTQYF.

In this sample, this clone turned up a few times. The chain has TRBV27 and TRBJ2-1, with 8 nucleotides matching TRBD2. The length of the CDR3 is 15 residues. Germline V gene data show CDR1 as MNHEY and CDR2 as SMNVEV (reference sequence). V lost 7 bases and J lost 3; bases outside the gene matches: 8. The CDR3 is CASKLYSGNYNEQFF. CDR3 in DNA: TGTGCCAGCAAGCTTTATAGCGGGAACTACAATGAGCAGTTCTTC.